These T cell receptor beta chains were read from a single sample in a study of blood T cells in healthy people across ages. TCRdb reprocessed the 5' RACE reads with MiXCR, giving one entry per CDR3 protein. Of over 1.5 million distinct CDR3 sequences listed, just under 50% are singletons. The sample was blood. All receptors derive from a woman between 40 and 50 years old in good health. Both conserved end residues are part of each CDR3. The order of the fields is V gene, CDR3 protein.

v_call: TRBV7-2
cdr3_aa: CASRKGVAEKLFF

v_call: TRBV27
cdr3_aa: CASSLTLQGARVEQYF

v_call: TRBV3-1
cdr3_aa: CASSHNGQGGTQYF

v_call: TRBV21-1
cdr3_aa: CASSETSGRVDTQYF

v_call: TRBV2
cdr3_aa: CASSGALLHGYTF

v_call: TRBV4-1
cdr3_aa: CASSQDIGRGTQYF

v_call: TRBV27
cdr3_aa: CASTKRWTPQVHEQYF

v_call: TRBV5-1
cdr3_aa: CASSWAGVNTDTQYF

v_call: TRBV12-3/TRBV12-4
cdr3_aa: CASRIGTPKETQFF

v_call: TRBV20-1
cdr3_aa: CSVRRSGLEDTQYF

v_call: TRBV7-3
cdr3_aa: CASSISGGPTYNEQFF

v_call: TRBV6-2/TRBV6-3
cdr3_aa: CASSYLVGHPQRDEQYF

v_call: TRBV4-1
cdr3_aa: CASSQVEGFHEQYF

v_call: TRBV29-1
cdr3_aa: CSVEGQFF

v_call: TRBV10-3
cdr3_aa: CAISESMDRVGGYTF

v_call: TRBV6-6
cdr3_aa: CASSHGGGGTDTQYF

v_call: TRBV5-1
cdr3_aa: CASRTSTDMQYF

v_call: TRBV5-4
cdr3_aa: CASSLEAVGGKYEQYF

v_call: TRBV29-1
cdr3_aa: CSVASGGWNEQYF

v_call: TRBV12-3/TRBV12-4
cdr3_aa: CASSSDRVPNQPQHF

v_call: TRBV10-3
cdr3_aa: CAISETLVAAASGYGYTF

v_call: TRBV6-6
cdr3_aa: CASSHPRGRETQYF

v_call: TRBV6-5
cdr3_aa: CASSYGWGLAYNEQFF

v_call: TRBV3-1
cdr3_aa: CASSFRLAGHQETQYF

v_call: TRBV6-2/TRBV6-3
cdr3_aa: CASSEGGLAGLTDTQYF

v_call: TRBV4-3
cdr3_aa: CASSPTARETQFF

v_call: TRBV29-1
cdr3_aa: CSVGRTPNTDTQYF

v_call: TRBV7-2
cdr3_aa: CASSLAIDSNEQYF

v_call: TRBV12-5
cdr3_aa: CASGRQGYGYTF

v_call: TRBV29-1
cdr3_aa: CSVEDYPSYGYTF

v_call: TRBV20-1
cdr3_aa: CSASPQYGFDGYTF

v_call: TRBV20-1
cdr3_aa: CSAPSGQGKAGVVYGYTF

v_call: TRBV4-2
cdr3_aa: CASSQQPLGVGEKLFF

v_call: TRBV4-3
cdr3_aa: CASSQETEANEKLFF

v_call: TRBV20-1
cdr3_aa: CSASSDRGGTSYGYTF

v_call: TRBV20-1
cdr3_aa: CSAKVRVSTEAFF

v_call: TRBV7-2
cdr3_aa: CASSLALQRHNEQFF

v_call: TRBV28
cdr3_aa: CASRLYHPADTQYF

v_call: TRBV6-6
cdr3_aa: CASSYVGWEQYF

v_call: TRBV13
cdr3_aa: CASSLGRGQRHTF

v_call: TRBV12-3/TRBV12-4
cdr3_aa: CASSSTGNQPQHF

v_call: TRBV5-1
cdr3_aa: CASTPASGANVLTF

v_call: TRBV12-3/TRBV12-4
cdr3_aa: CASSLGDYNYNEQFF

v_call: TRBV6-1
cdr3_aa: CATQREDRVGYTF

v_call: TRBV20-1
cdr3_aa: CSAQVVANYGYTF

v_call: TRBV7-8
cdr3_aa: CASSLITSGGAYQETQYF

v_call: TRBV20-1
cdr3_aa: CSARDPGLTNNEQFF

v_call: TRBV15
cdr3_aa: CATSRDITSADTQYF

v_call: TRBV29-1
cdr3_aa: CSVETGGRETQYF

v_call: TRBV7-2
cdr3_aa: CASSLVRLTPTDTQYF

v_call: TRBV7-9
cdr3_aa: CASSLTGDSEQFF

v_call: TRBV6-5
cdr3_aa: CASSPDRANEKLFF